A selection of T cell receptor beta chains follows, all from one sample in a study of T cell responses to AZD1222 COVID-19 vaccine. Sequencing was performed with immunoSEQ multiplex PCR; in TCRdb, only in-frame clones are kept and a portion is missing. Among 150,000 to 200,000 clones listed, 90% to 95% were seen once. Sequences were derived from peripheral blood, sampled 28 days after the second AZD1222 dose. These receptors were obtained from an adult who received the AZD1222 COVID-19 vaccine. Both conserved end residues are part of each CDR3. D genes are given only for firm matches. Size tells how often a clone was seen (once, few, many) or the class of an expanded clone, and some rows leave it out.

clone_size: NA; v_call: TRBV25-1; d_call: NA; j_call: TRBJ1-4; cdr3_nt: TGTGCCAGCAGTGTGTCCCCTAATGAAAAACTGTTTTTT; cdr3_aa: CASSVSPNEKLFF
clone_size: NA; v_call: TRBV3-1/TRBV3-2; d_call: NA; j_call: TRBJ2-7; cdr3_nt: TGTGCCAGCATGGTGGGAGGATCCTACGAGCAGTACTTC; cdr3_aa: CASMVGGSYEQYF
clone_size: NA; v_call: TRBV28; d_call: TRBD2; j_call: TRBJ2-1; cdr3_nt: TGTGCCAGCAGTATGGGACTAGCGGGAGGCTATGAGCAGTTCTTC; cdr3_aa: CASSMGLAGGYEQFF
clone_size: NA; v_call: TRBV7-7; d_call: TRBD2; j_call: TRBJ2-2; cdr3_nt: TGTGCCAGCGGGGTAGCGGGAGTTAACGGCGGGGAGCTGTTTTTT; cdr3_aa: CASGVAGVNGGELFF
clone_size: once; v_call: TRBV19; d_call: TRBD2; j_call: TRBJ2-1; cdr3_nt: TGTGCCAGTAGTATATGGGCGACTAGCGGGAGAAATGGCGCTGAGCAGTTCTTC; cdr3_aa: CASSIWATSGRNGAEQFF
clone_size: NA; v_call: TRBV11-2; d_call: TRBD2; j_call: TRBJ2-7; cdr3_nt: TGTGCCAGCAGCTCGGGCGGGAGGGCCTGGGAGCAGTACTTC; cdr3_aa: CASSSGGRAWEQYF
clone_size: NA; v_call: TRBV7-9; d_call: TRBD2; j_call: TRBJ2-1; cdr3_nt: TGTGCCAGCAGCATCACAAGGCGGGAGGTAAATGAGCAGTTCTTC; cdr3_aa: CASSITRREVNEQFF
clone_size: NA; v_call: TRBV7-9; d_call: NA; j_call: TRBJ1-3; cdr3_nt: TGTGCCAGCAGCTTAAATTGGGGGTCTACTGGAAACACCATATATTTT; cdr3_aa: CASSLNWGSTGNTIYF
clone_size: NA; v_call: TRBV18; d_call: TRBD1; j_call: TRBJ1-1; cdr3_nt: TGTGCCAGCTCATCGACAGGGAAGAACACTGAAGCTTTCTTT; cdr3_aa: CASSSTGKNTEAFF
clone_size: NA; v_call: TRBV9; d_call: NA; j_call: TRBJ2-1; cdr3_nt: TGTGCCAGCAGCGTAAGAGGGAGCTCCTACAATGAGCAGTTCTTC; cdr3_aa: CASSVRGSSYNEQFF
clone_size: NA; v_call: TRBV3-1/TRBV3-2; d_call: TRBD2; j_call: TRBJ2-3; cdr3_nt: TGTGCCAGCAGCCCATCCCTAGCGGGAGGGCTAGGAGATACGCAGTATTTT; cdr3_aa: CASSPSLAGGLGDTQYF
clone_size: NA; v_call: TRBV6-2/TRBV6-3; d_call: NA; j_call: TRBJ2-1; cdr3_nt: TGTGCCAGCAGTTACGGGTGGGTGTACCCCCGTGTCGATGAGCAGTTCTTC; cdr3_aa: CASSYGWVYPRVDEQFF
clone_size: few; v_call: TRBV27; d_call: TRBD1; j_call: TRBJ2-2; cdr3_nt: TGTGCCAGCAGCTGGGACAGGGCCACCGGGGAGCTGTTTTTT; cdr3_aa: CASSWDRATGELFF
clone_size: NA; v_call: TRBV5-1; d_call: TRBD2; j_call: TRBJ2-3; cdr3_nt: TGCGCCAGCAGCTTGGGTGGTAGCGGGGTGGCAGATACGCAGTATTTT; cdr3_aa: CASSLGGSGVADTQYF
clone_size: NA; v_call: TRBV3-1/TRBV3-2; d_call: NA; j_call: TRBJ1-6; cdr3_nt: TGTGCCAGCAGCCCCTCCGGAAATTCACCCCTCCACTTT; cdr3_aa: CASSPSGNSPLHF
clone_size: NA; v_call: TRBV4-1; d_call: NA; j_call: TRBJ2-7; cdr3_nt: TGCGCCAGCAGCCAAGATGATGTGGCCGGGGGCGGCTACGAGCAGTACTTC; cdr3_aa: CASSQDDVAGGGYEQYF
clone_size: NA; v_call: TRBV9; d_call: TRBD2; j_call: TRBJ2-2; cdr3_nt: TGTGCCAGCAGCGTAGCTACGGGGGGCACCGGGGAGCTGTTTTTT; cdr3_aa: CASSVATGGTGELFF
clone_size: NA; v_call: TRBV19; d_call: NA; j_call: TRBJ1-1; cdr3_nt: TGTGCCAGTACTCCCGGGGCGACATGGAACACTGAAGCTTTCTTT; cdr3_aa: CASTPGATWNTEAFF
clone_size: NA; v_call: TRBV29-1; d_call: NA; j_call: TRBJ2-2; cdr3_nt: TGCAGCGTTGAGGCCCTGAACACCGGGGAGCTGTTTTTT; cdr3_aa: CSVEALNTGELFF
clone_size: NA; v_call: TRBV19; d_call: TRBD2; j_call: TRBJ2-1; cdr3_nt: TGTGCCAGTAGTAGGCTCGCTAGCGGAGCCTACAATGAGCAGTTCTTC; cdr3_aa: CASSRLASGAYNEQFF
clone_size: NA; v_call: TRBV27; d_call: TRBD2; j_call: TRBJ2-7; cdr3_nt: TGTGCCAGCAGTCCCACTAGCGGCCCTACATGGGAGCAGTACTTC; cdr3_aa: CASSPTSGPTWEQYF
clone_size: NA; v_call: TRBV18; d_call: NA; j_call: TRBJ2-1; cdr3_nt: TGTGCCAGCTCACCAGGACAGTTGGGGAATGAGCAGTTCTTC; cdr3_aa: CASSPGQLGNEQFF